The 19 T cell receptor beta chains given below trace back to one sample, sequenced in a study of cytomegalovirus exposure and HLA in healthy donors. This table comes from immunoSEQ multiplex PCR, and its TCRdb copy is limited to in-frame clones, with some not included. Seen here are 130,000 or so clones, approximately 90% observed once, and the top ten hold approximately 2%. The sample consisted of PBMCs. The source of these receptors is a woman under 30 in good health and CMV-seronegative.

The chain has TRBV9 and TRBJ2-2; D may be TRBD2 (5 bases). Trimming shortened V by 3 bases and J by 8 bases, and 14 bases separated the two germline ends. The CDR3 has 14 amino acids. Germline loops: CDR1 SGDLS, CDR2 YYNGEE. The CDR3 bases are TGTGCCAGCAGCGCGGACTCCTTGACGGGGGAGCTGTTTTTT. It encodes CASSADSLTGELFF.

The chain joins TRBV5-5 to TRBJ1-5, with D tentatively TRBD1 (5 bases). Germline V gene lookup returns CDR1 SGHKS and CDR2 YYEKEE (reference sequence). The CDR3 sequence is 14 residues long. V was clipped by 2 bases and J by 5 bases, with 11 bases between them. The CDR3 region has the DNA TGTGCCAGCAGCTTTTCAGGGTTAGATCAGCCCCAGCATTTT. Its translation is CASSFSGLDQPQHF.

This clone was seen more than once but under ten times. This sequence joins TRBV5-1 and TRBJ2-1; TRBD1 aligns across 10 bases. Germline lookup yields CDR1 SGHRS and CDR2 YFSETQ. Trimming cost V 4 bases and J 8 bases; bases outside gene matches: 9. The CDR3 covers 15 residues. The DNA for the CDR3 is TGCGCCAGCAGCCCCGGGACAGGGGATTCAGATGAGCAGTTCTTC. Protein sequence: CASSPGTGDSDEQFF. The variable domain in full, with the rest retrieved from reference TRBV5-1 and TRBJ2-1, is KAGVTQTPRYLIKTRGQQVTLSCSPISGHRSVSWYQQTPGQGLQFLFEYFSETQRNKGNFPGRFSGRQFSNSRSEMNVSTLELGDSALYLCASSPGTGDSDEQFFGPGTRLTVL.

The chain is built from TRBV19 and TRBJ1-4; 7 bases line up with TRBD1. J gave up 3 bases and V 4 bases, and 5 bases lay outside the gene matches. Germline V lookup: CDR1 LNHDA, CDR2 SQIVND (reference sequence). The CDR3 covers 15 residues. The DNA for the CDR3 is TGTGCCAGTAGTAATAGGGGGCGAGCTAATGAAAAACTGTTTTTT. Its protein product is CASSNRGRANEKLFF.

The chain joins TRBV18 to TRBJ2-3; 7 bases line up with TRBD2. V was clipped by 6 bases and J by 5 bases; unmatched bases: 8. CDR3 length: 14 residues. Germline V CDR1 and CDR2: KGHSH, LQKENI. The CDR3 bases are TGTGCCAGCTCCCAGCGGGGTGAACGAGATACGCAGTATTTT. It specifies CASSQRGERDTQYF.

Written as DNA, the CDR3 is TGCGCCAGCAGCCAAGGGACTAGCGGGAGAAATGAGCAGTTCTTC. This sequence encodes CASSQGTSGRNEQFF. J is TRBJ2-1 and V is TRBV4-1, with 13 bases that match TRBD2. The CDR3 consists of 15 residues. Germline V CDR1 and CDR2: MGHRA, YSYEKL. J gave up 7 bases and V 1 base, and 1 base lay outside the gene matches.

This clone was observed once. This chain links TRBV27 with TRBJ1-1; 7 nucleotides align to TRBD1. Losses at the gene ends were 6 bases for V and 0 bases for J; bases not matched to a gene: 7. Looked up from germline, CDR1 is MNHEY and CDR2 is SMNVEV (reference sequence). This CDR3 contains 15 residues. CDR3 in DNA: TGTGCCAGCAGAGAGGACAGGCGGATGAACACTGAAGCTTTCTTT. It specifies CASREDRRMNTEAFF.

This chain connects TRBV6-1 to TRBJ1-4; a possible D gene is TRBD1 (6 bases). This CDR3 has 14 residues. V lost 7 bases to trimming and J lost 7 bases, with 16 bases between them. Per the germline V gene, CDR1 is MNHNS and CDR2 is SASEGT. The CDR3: CASNDRTAAEKLFF. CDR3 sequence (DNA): TGTGCCAGCAACGATCGGACAGCGGCTGAAAAACTGTTTTTT.

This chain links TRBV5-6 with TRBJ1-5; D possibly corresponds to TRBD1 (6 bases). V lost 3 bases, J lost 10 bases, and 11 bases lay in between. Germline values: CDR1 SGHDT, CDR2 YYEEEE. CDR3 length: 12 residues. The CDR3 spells CASSSQGFPQHF. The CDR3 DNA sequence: TGTGCCAGCAGCTCGCAGGGGTTTCCCCAGCATTTT. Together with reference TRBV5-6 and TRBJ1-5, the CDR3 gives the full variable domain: DAGVTQSPTHLIKTRGQQVTLRCSPKSGHDTVSWYQQALGQGPQFIFQYYEEEERQRGNFPDRFSGHQFPNYSSELNVNALLLGDSALYLCASSSQGFPQHFGDGTRLSIL.

The CDR3 loop reads CASEERGAYNEQFF. The CDR3 nucleotides read TGTGCCAGCGAAGAGCGGGGGGCTTACAATGAGCAGTTCTTC. The J gene is TRBJ2-1, the V gene TRBV7-9; 9 positions match TRBD2. This CDR3 spans 14 amino acids. In germline, CDR1 is SEHNR, CDR2 FQNEAQ (reference sequence). V lost 8 bases and J lost 4; bases outside the gene matches: 6.

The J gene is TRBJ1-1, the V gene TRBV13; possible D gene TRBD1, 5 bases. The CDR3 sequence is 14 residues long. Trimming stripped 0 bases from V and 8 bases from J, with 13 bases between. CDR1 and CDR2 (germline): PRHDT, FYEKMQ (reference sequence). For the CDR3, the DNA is TGTGCCAGCAGCTTAGGACAGGCTGGTATGGAAGCTTTCTTT. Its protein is CASSLGQAGMEAFF. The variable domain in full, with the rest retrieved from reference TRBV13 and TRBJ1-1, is AAGVIQSPRHLIKEKRETATLKCYPIPRHDTVYWYQQGPGQDPQFLISFYEKMQSDKGSIPDRFSAQQFSDYHSELNMSSLELGDSALYFCASSLGQAGMEAFFGQGTRLTVV.

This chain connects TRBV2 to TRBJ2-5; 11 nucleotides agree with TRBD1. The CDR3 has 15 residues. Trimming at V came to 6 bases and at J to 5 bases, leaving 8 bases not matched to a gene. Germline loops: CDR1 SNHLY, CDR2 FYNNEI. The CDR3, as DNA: TGTGCCAGCAGCGACGGACAGGGGGCGAGGGAGACCCAGTACTTC. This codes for CASSDGQGARETQYF.

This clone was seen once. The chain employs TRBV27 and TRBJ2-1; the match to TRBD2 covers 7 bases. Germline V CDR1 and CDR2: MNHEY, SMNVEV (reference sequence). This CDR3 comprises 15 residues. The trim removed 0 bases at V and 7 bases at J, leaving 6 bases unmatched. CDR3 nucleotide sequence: TGTGCCAGCAGTTTATCGATCGCTAGCGGTAATGAGCAGTTCTTC. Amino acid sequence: CASSLSIASGNEQFF.

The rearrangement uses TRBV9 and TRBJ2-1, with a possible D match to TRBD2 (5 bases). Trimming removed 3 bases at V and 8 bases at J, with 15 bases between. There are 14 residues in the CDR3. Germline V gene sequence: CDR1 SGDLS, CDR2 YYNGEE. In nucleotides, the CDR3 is TGTGCCAGCAGCGCCCCCCGGGATATCCATGAGCAGTTCTTC. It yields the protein CASSAPRDIHEQFF.

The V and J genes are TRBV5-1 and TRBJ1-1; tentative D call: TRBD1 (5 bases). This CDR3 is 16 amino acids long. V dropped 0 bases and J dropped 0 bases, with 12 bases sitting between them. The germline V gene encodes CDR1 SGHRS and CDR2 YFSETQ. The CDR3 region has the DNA TGCGCCAGCAGCTTGGCAACTACACAGGTGAACACTGAAGCTTTCTTT. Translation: CASSLATTQVNTEAFF.

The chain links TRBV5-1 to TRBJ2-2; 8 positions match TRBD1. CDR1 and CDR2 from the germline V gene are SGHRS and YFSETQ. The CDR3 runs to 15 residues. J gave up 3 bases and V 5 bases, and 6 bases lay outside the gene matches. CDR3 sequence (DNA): TGCGCCAGCAGTTCAGGGGGCGCGTACACCGGGGAGCTGTTTTTT. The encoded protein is CASSSGGAYTGELFF.

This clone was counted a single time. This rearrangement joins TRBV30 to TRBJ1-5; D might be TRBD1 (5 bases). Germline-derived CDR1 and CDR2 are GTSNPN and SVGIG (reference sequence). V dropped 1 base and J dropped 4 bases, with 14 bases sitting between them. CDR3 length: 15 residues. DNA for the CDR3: TGTGCCTGGAGTGACCGGGGACTGAGTAATCAGCCCCAGCATTTT. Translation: CAWSDRGLSNQPQHF.

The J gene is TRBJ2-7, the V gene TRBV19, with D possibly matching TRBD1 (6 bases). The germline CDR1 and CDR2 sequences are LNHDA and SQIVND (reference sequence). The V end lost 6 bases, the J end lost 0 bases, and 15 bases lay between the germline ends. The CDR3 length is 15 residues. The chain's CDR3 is CASSVGQIRSYEQYF. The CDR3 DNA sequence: TGTGCCAGTAGCGTCGGACAGATCCGCTCCTACGAGCAGTACTTC.

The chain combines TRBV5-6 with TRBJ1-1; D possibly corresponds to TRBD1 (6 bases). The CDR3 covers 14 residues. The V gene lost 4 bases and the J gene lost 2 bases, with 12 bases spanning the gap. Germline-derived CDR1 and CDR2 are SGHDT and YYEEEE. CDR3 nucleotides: TGTGCCAGCAGCCTGATCAGGGGAAACACTGAAGCTTTCTTT. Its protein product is CASSLIRGNTEAFF.